A selection of T cell receptor beta chains follows, all from one sample in a study of blood T cells in healthy people across ages. MiXCR, run by TCRdb on the 5' RACE reads, gives a single entry per CDR3 protein. The table shows fewer than 700,000 distinct CDR3 sequences, with roughly 43% occurring only once. Sequences were obtained from blood. All receptors come from a man older than 75 in good health. Each CDR3 is given with its conserved first and last residue. A D gene is named only where the DNA matches it firmly. Clone size, where shown, is once, few, many, or a class for clones that have expanded.

.	.	TRBV7-8	TRBJ1-1	CASSLVSNEAFF	TGTGCCAGCAGCTTAGTATCAAACGAAGCTTTCTTT
TRBD1	.	TRBV29-1	TRBJ2-1	CSVDGTGVYNEQFF	TGCAGCGTTGATGGGACAGGGGTATACAATGAGCAGTTCTTC
TRBD2	once	TRBV30	TRBJ2-5	CAWSWWGGNQETQYF	TGTGCCTGGAGTTGGTGGGGGGGAAATCAAGAGACCCAGTACTTC
TRBD1	.	TRBV28	TRBJ2-5	CASRNRDRGVKTQYF	TGTGCCAGCAGGAACCGGGACAGAGGGGTAAAGACCCAGTACTTC
.	.	TRBV3-1	TRBJ1-6	CASSRPKNSPLHF	TGTGCCAGCAGCCGTCCTAAAAATTCACCCCTCCACTTT
TRBD2	few	TRBV4-3	TRBJ2-5	CASSHPSGGDYNEQYF	TGCGCCAGCAGCCACCCTAGCGGGGGGGACTACAATGAGCAGTACTTC
.	few	TRBV19	TRBJ2-3	CASSIRRLDTQYF	TGTGCCAGTAGTATCCGCCGGTTGGATACGCAGTATTTT
.	.	TRBV6-2/TRBV6-3	TRBJ2-7	CASSYTDPGVHEQYF	TGTGCCAGCAGTTACACGGACCCAGGGGTCCACGAGCAGTACTTC
TRBD2	.	TRBV20-1	TRBJ2-3	CSARDTSGGSTDTQYF	TGCAGTGCTAGAGATACTAGCGGGGGATCCACAGATACGCAGTATTTT
.	few	TRBV6-2/TRBV6-3	TRBJ2-5	CASSYDGGYGETQYF	TGTGCCAGCAGTTACGACGGCGGGTATGGAGAGACCCAGTACTTC
.	.	TRBV2	TRBJ2-3	CASKRGTSTDTQYF	TGTGCCAGCAAAAGGGGGACTAGCACAGATACGCAGTATTTT
.	few	TRBV20-1	TRBJ1-1	CSAPDPNTEAFF	TGCAGTGCTCCCGACCCCAACACTGAAGCTTTCTTT
TRBD1	once	TRBV5-1	TRBJ2-3	CASSPDRVADTRYF	TGCGCCAGCAGCCCGGACAGGGTGGCAGATACGCGGTATTTT
.	.	TRBV6-1	TRBJ2-3	CASMKGSGTDTQYF	TGTGCCAGCATGAAGGGTTCAGGCACAGATACGCAGTATTTT
.	.	TRBV5-4	TRBJ2-3	CASSPGYVGDTQYF	TGTGCCAGCAGCCCGGGCTACGTTGGAGATACGCAGTATTTT
.	many	TRBV4-3	TRBJ2-3	CASSPSNRDTQYF	TGCGCCAGCAGCCCGAGTAACAGGGATACGCAGTATTTT
.	.	TRBV20-1	TRBJ2-3	CSARDAGSRRDTQYF	TGCAGTGCTAGAGATGCGGGGAGCAGGCGAGATACGCAGTATTTT
.	few	TRBV6-2/TRBV6-3	TRBJ2-5	CASSYDSFPQETQYF	TGTGCCAGCAGTTACGACAGTTTCCCCCAAGAGACCCAGTACTTC
TRBD1	few	TRBV7-3	TRBJ2-3	CASSPNPLRGNTDTQYF	TGTGCCAGCAGCCCAAACCCACTCAGGGGGAACACAGATACGCAGTATTTT
.	.	TRBV3-1	TRBJ1-6	CASSQGGANSPLHF	TGTGCCAGCAGCCAAGGGGGGGCCAATTCACCCCTCCACTTT
.	.	TRBV7-9	TRBJ2-1	CASSVEGSYNEQFF	TGTGCCAGCAGCGTAGAGGGCTCCTACAATGAGCAGTTCTTC
.	.	TRBV28	TRBJ2-7	CASTQGGLPYEQYF	TGTGCCAGCACCCAGGGGGGGCTTCCCTACGAGCAGTACTTC
.	few	TRBV7-9	TRBJ1-2	CASSTAYGYTF	TGTGCCAGCAGCACCGCCTATGGCTACACCTTC
.	.	TRBV3-1	TRBJ2-1	CASSPRHSYNEQFF	TGTGCCAGCAGCCCCCGGCACAGTTACAATGAGCAGTTCTTC
TRBD2	.	TRBV6-1	TRBJ2-3	CASTSVYRGSGGAVTDTQYF	TGTGCCAGCACCAGCGTCTATCGAGGGTCGGGGGGGGCAGTCACAGATACGCAGTATTTT
TRBD2	.	TRBV6-2/TRBV6-3	TRBJ2-5	CASSLVREGQQTQYF	TGTGCCAGCAGTTTGGTGCGGGAGGGCCAACAGACCCAGTACTTC
TRBD1	.	TRBV4-1	TRBJ2-7	CASSLSDRQGYEQYF	TGCGCCAGCAGCCTATCTGATCGACAGGGCTACGAGCAGTACTTC
.	.	TRBV28	TRBJ2-7	CASSPYRQGGDEQYF	TGTGCCAGCAGCCCATATAGACAGGGAGGGGACGAGCAGTACTTC
.	.	TRBV4-2	TRBJ2-1	CASSQVGDAYNEQFF	TGTGCCAGCAGCCAAGTGGGTGATGCCTACAATGAGCAGTTCTTC
.	.	TRBV6-2/TRBV6-3	TRBJ2-2	CASSFMNTGELFF	TGTGCCAGCAGTTTCATGAACACCGGGGAGCTGTTTTTT
.	.	TRBV30	TRBJ2-5	CAWSVRAETQYF	TGTGCCTGGAGTGTACGGGCTGAGACCCAGTACTTC
TRBD1	.	TRBV20-1	TRBJ1-4	CSASMGTGGVLANEKLFF	TGCAGTGCTTCTATGGGGACAGGGGGCGTTCTGGCTAATGAAAAACTGTTTTTT
.	.	TRBV20-1	TRBJ2-1	CSAPRTLRNEQFF	TGCAGTGCTCCCCGAACCCTTCGCAATGAGCAGTTCTTC
.	many	TRBV12-3/TRBV12-4	TRBJ2-5	CASSRGPVQETQYF	TGTGCCAGCAGTCGGGGACCGGTCCAAGAGACCCAGTACTTC
.	.	TRBV18	TRBJ2-5	CASSPPHRETQYF	TGTGCCAGCTCACCACCGCACCGGGAGACCCAGTACTTC
.	once	TRBV4-2	TRBJ2-5	CASSFGHLQETQYF	TGTGCCAGCAGCTTTGGACACCTCCAAGAGACCCAGTACTTC
TRBD1	few	TRBV30	TRBJ1-2	CAWRRTGRGGYTF	TGTGCCTGGAGGAGGACAGGTCGTGGAGGCTACACCTTC
.	many	TRBV21-1	TRBJ1-6	CASSKGNSPLHF	TGTGCCAGCAGCAAGGGGAATTCACCCCTCCACTTT
TRBD2	few	TRBV11-2	TRBJ2-5	CASSLLAGGPQETQYF	TGTGCCAGCAGCTTACTAGCGGGGGGTCCCCAAGAGACCCAGTACTTC
TRBD2	.	TRBV6-2/TRBV6-3	TRBJ2-1	CASSLLLAGPLHEQFF	TGTGCCAGCAGTTTACTCCTAGCGGGTCCTCTCCACGAGCAGTTCTTC
.	.	TRBV4-1	TRBJ1-2	CASSRIGTTNYGYTF	TGCGCCAGCAGCCGCATCGGGACGACTAACTATGGCTACACCTTC
TRBD1	once	TRBV20-1	TRBJ1-5	CSAIGQGTYSNQPQHF	TGCAGTGCTATCGGACAGGGGACTTATAGCAATCAGCCCCAGCATTTT